This T cell receptor (beta chain) was sequenced during a study of shared clonotypes between healthy human individuals. A deep-level run was used for the assay. Several immunoSEQ plates received, in even portions, the genomic DNA of each subset. Data came from immunoSEQ multiplex PCR; TCRdb stores just in-frame clones and leaves some out. The table records some 790,000 clones, around 77% of them present only once. V dropped 4 bases and J dropped 3; count of bases not matched to a gene: 4. CDR3 length equals 14 residues. In germline, CDR1 is SGHRS, CDR2 YFSETQ. The chain combines TRBV5-1 with TRBJ2-7; TRBD1 matches 10 bases. Sequenced input: memory CD4+ T cells sorted from blood. The subset: CD45RA-negative fraction. This sequence originates from a woman between 25 and 40 years old in good health. The CDR3 DNA follows: TGCGCCAGCAGCCCTAGGACAGGGGGCTACGAGCAGTACTTC. Protein: CASSPRTGGYEQYF.